A selection of T cell receptor beta chains follows, all from one sample in a study of T cell repertoires in cytomegalovirus infection. One entry per CDR3 protein results from TCRdb running MiXCR on the reads. The repertoire holds 350,000 to 450,000 distinct CDR3 sequences, with 15% to 20% as singletons. What was sequenced was PBMCs. The source is a human donor in good health (CMV status not recorded). Some clones in this sample may be carry-over from other donors' samples. The CDR3 runs from the conserved cysteine through the conserved F or W. The order of the fields is clone size, J gene, V gene, D gene, CDR3 DNA, CDR3 protein. The D gene is left open where the match is weak. For some rows the clone size is stated as once, few or many, or as a class when expanded; others skip it.

abundance: many
j_gene: TRBJ2-5
v_gene: TRBV7-2
d_gene: .
CDR3nt: TGTGCCAGCAGCTTTTCCCTGCAGGTGGCCCAGTACTTC
CDR3aa: CASSFSLQVAQYF

abundance: .
j_gene: TRBJ2-1
v_gene: TRBV20-1
d_gene: .
CDR3nt: TGCAGTGCTAGAGAGGGGTCTGGCGAGCAGTTCTTC
CDR3aa: CSAREGSGEQFF

abundance: .
j_gene: TRBJ2-7
v_gene: TRBV28
d_gene: .
CDR3nt: TGTGCCAGCAGTTTATTGGGTAGAGGGGGACCTTACGAGCAGTACTTC
CDR3aa: CASSLLGRGGPYEQYF

abundance: many
j_gene: TRBJ2-3
v_gene: TRBV19
d_gene: TRBD2
CDR3nt: TGTGCCAGTAGTATCCAGCGGGGGACGCGAGGGGATACGCAGTATTTT
CDR3aa: CASSIQRGTRGDTQYF

abundance: few
j_gene: TRBJ2-5
v_gene: TRBV7-9
d_gene: .
CDR3nt: TGTGCCAGCAGCTTTGAATGGGAGACCCAGTACTTC
CDR3aa: CASSFEWETQYF

abundance: few
j_gene: TRBJ1-5
v_gene: TRBV18
d_gene: TRBD1
CDR3nt: TGTGCCAGCTCACCAAGCCGGGGACAGGGGGCTGGCCAGCCCCAGCATTTT
CDR3aa: CASSPSRGQGAGQPQHF

abundance: few
j_gene: TRBJ2-5
v_gene: TRBV2
d_gene: TRBD1
CDR3nt: TGTGCCAGCAGTGGGGCAAGGGACAGAAACCTCCAAGAGACCCAGTACTTC
CDR3aa: CASSGARDRNLQETQYF

abundance: many
j_gene: TRBJ1-1
v_gene: TRBV19
d_gene: TRBD1
CDR3nt: TGTGCCAGTAGCCATGGACAGGGGGGCCTTCTGAGGGAAGCTTTCTTT
CDR3aa: CASSHGQGGLLREAFF

abundance: .
j_gene: TRBJ1-1
v_gene: TRBV7-8
d_gene: .
CDR3nt: TGTGCCAGCAGCTCTCCCGGGACTGGAGACACTGAAGCTTTCTTT
CDR3aa: CASSSPGTGDTEAFF

abundance: .
j_gene: TRBJ2-3
v_gene: TRBV6-6
d_gene: .
CDR3nt: TGTGCCAGCAGTTACGTCCCTCTTACCACAGATACGCAGTATTTT
CDR3aa: CASSYVPLTTDTQYF

abundance: few
j_gene: TRBJ1-1
v_gene: TRBV20-1
d_gene: .
CDR3nt: TGCAGCCGACAGTCCCAGAACACTGAAGCTTTCTTT
CDR3aa: CSRQSQNTEAFF

abundance: .
j_gene: TRBJ1-1
v_gene: TRBV28
d_gene: .
CDR3nt: TGTGCCAGCAGTTCTTTGCCAGGGAACACTGAAGCTTTCTTT
CDR3aa: CASSSLPGNTEAFF

abundance: .
j_gene: TRBJ1-2
v_gene: TRBV10-3
d_gene: TRBD1
CDR3nt: TGTGCCATCAGTGGTTGGACAGGGGACTACACCTTC
CDR3aa: CAISGWTGDYTF

abundance: many
j_gene: TRBJ2-6
v_gene: TRBV7-8
d_gene: .
CDR3nt: TGTGCCAGCAGCCACAGCGGATTTGGGGCCAACGTCCTGACTTTC
CDR3aa: CASSHSGFGANVLTF

abundance: few
j_gene: TRBJ2-1
v_gene: TRBV7-2
d_gene: .
CDR3nt: TGTGCCAGCAGCCGTCAGCGGAACTCCTACAATGAGCAGTTCTTC
CDR3aa: CASSRQRNSYNEQFF

abundance: many
j_gene: TRBJ1-2
v_gene: TRBV7-8
d_gene: TRBD1
CDR3nt: TGTGCCAGCAGCCGTAGGGACAGGAGCTATGGCTACACCTTC
CDR3aa: CASSRRDRSYGYTF

abundance: .
j_gene: TRBJ1-4
v_gene: TRBV6-1
d_gene: .
CDR3nt: TGTGCCAGCAGTGAGATACTTGAAAAACTGTTTTTT
CDR3aa: CASSEILEKLFF

abundance: many
j_gene: TRBJ1-3
v_gene: TRBV7-9
d_gene: .
CDR3nt: TGTGCCAGCAGCAACCCCCGGGACCGGCCCCGCTCTGGAAACACCATATATTTT
CDR3aa: CASSNPRDRPRSGNTIYF

abundance: many
j_gene: TRBJ2-1
v_gene: TRBV7-2
d_gene: TRBD2
CDR3nt: TGTGCCAGCAGCTTAGAAGACTGGGGGGGGAAGGGGAATGAGCAGTTCTTC
CDR3aa: CASSLEDWGGKGNEQFF

abundance: .
j_gene: TRBJ2-3
v_gene: TRBV11-1
d_gene: TRBD1
CDR3nt: TGTGCCAGCAGCCCGAGACAGGGCGCAGATACGCAGTATTTT
CDR3aa: CASSPRQGADTQYF

abundance: few
j_gene: TRBJ1-2
v_gene: TRBV11-2
d_gene: .
CDR3nt: TGTGCCAGCAGCTTAGCTGGGGGGGGCCTCTATGGCTACACCTTC
CDR3aa: CASSLAGGGLYGYTF

abundance: .
j_gene: TRBJ1-5
v_gene: TRBV28
d_gene: TRBD1
CDR3nt: TGTGCCAGCAGGAACAGGGGGAGGCCCCAGCATTTT
CDR3aa: CASRNRGRPQHF

abundance: .
j_gene: TRBJ2-3
v_gene: TRBV6-2/TRBV6-3
d_gene: .
CDR3nt: TGTGCCAGCAGCCGAGGGGGGTTTAGCACAGATACGCAGTATTTT
CDR3aa: CASSRGGFSTDTQYF

abundance: few
j_gene: TRBJ2-3
v_gene: TRBV10-2
d_gene: .
CDR3nt: TGCGCCAGCAGTGAGTCACCATCCGATACGCAGTATTTT
CDR3aa: CASSESPSDTQYF

abundance: many
j_gene: TRBJ2-5
v_gene: TRBV7-2
d_gene: .
CDR3nt: TGTGCCAGCAGCTTAGGTCAAGAGACCCAGTACTTC
CDR3aa: CASSLGQETQYF

abundance: .
j_gene: TRBJ1-5
v_gene: TRBV12-3/TRBV12-4
d_gene: .
CDR3nt: TGTGCCAGCAGTTTAGCGCGGTCAGGGTCCCAGCATTTT
CDR3aa: CASSLARSGSQHF

abundance: .
j_gene: TRBJ2-7
v_gene: TRBV7-6
d_gene: .
CDR3nt: TGTGCCAGCAGCCCTGGGGGGGGGCTTCACGAGCAGTACTTC
CDR3aa: CASSPGGGLHEQYF

abundance: few
j_gene: TRBJ1-1
v_gene: TRBV27
d_gene: .
CDR3nt: TGTGCCAGCAGGGACCGAATCAACACTGAAGCTTTCTTT
CDR3aa: CASRDRINTEAFF

abundance: .
j_gene: TRBJ2-2
v_gene: TRBV12-3/TRBV12-4
d_gene: TRBD2
CDR3nt: TGTGCCAGCAGTTCTAGCGGGGGAGGGAACGGGGAGCTGTTTTTT
CDR3aa: CASSSSGGGNGELFF

abundance: few
j_gene: TRBJ2-7
v_gene: TRBV11-2
d_gene: TRBD1
CDR3nt: TGTGCCAGCAGCCCTGACAGGGCAGGCTACGAGCAGTACTTC
CDR3aa: CASSPDRAGYEQYF

abundance: .
j_gene: TRBJ2-3
v_gene: TRBV7-2
d_gene: TRBD2
CDR3nt: TGTGCCAGCAGCTTAGGGCGAGCGGGGAAGGCAGATACGCAGTATTTT
CDR3aa: CASSLGRAGKADTQYF

abundance: .
j_gene: TRBJ2-7
v_gene: TRBV20-1
d_gene: .
CDR3nt: TGCAGTGCTCCAACCCGGGGTAGTCTATCCTACGAGCAGTACTTC
CDR3aa: CSAPTRGSLSYEQYF

abundance: .
j_gene: TRBJ2-2
v_gene: TRBV6-2/TRBV6-3
d_gene: .
CDR3nt: TGTGCCAGCAATTCTCCGGGACTCATGACCTTAAACACCGGGGAGCTGTTTTTT
CDR3aa: CASNSPGLMTLNTGELFF

abundance: many
j_gene: TRBJ2-1
v_gene: TRBV7-8
d_gene: .
CDR3nt: TGTGCCAGCAGCTTAGTTCGGGTACTTCCCTACAATGAGCAGTTCTTC
CDR3aa: CASSLVRVLPYNEQFF

abundance: few
j_gene: TRBJ2-7
v_gene: TRBV29-1
d_gene: .
CDR3nt: TGCAGCGTCTCGTGGGGGTCTAGCGAGCAGTACTTC
CDR3aa: CSVSWGSSEQYF